These 31 T cell receptor beta chains came from one sample sequenced in a study of identical twins. TCRdb itself ran the 5' RACE reads through MiXCR, one entry per CDR3 protein. The sample has 260,000 or so distinct CDR3 sequences; approximately 8% are singletons. A further study also used this sample, focusing on yellow fever vaccine responses in identical twins.

What was sequenced was CD8+ T cells sorted from blood. The receptor set was obtained from a young woman in good health.

In its sample, this clonotype was seen a few times. The rearrangement joins TRBV2 to TRBJ2-5; 7 bases fit TRBD1. Germline V CDR1 and CDR2: SNHLY, FYNNEI. This CDR3 is 15 amino acids long. V shed 6 bases, J shed 2 bases, and the junction held 9 bases outside the gene matches. The CDR3 protein is CASRQGPGSQETQYF. The CDR3, as DNA: TGTGCCAGCAGACAGGGGCCGGGTAGTCAAGAGACCCAGTACTTC.

This clonotype was seen only a few times. V gene TRBV12-5 combines with J gene TRBJ2-3; D unclear. V was cut by 7 bases and J by 2 bases, with 4 bases left in between. The germline gives CDR1 LGHNT, CDR2 FRNRAP. The length of the CDR3 is 11 residues. This chain's CDR3 is CASATTDTQYF. The CDR3 DNA is TGTGCTAGTGCCACCACAGATACGCAGTATTTT.

A few counts support this clonotype. The rearrangement uses TRBV5-6 and TRBJ2-3; D may correspond to TRBD1 or TRBD2 (5 bases each). The CDR3 consists of 16 residues. Per the germline V gene, CDR1 is SGHDT and CDR2 is YYEEEE. Trimming pared 3 bases from V and 2 bases from J, leaving 16 bases between. This CDR3 reads CASSWGTVVNTDTQYF. The CDR3 region has the DNA TGTGCCAGCAGCTGGGGGACGGTGGTCAACACAGATACGCAGTATTTT.

This chain uses TRBV4-1 with TRBJ2-7; D is perhaps TRBD1 (5 bases). V lost 4 bases, J lost 2 bases, and 24 bases lay in between. CDR1 and CDR2 from the germline V gene are MGHRA and YSYEKL. This CDR3 is 18 amino acids long. The CDR3 nucleotides read TGCGCCAGCAGCCCCTCCACATCGACCCTGGGGCCGGCCTACGAGCAGTACTTC. Protein product: CASSPSTSTLGPAYEQYF.

The table lists this clonotype with a few counts. V usage is TRBV28 and J usage is TRBJ2-7, with a tentative D call TRBD2 (6 bases). Trimming cost V 6 bases and J 4 bases, with 16 bases left between them. This CDR3 has 14 residues. The V gene's germline CDR1 is MDHEN and CDR2 SYDVKM. The CDR3: CASSHWDSKYEQYV. In nucleotides, the CDR3 is TGTGCCAGCAGCCATTGGGACTCCAAGTACGAGCAGTACGTC.

This clonotype was counted ten times or more. This sequence joins TRBV4-1 and TRBJ2-7; 9 nucleotides line up with TRBD2. This CDR3 contains 17 residues. Germline V gives CDR1 MGHRA, CDR2 YSYEKL. V was clipped by 5 bases and J by 1 base; unmatched bases: 12. CDR3 nucleotides: TGCGCCAGCAGCTCACGCGCGGGAGGGCCCTTATCCTACGAGCAGTACTTC. It specifies CASSSRAGGPLSYEQYF.

A few counts support this clonotype. CDR3 in amino acids: CASSETPVREAFF. The CDR3 coding sequence is TGTGCCAGCAGCGAGACCCCCGTGAGGGAGGCTTTCTTT. The chain combines TRBV9 with TRBJ1-1; no definite D call. Per the germline V gene, CDR1 is SGDLS and CDR2 is YYNGEE. The V gene lost 3 bases and the J gene lost 11 bases, with 17 bases spanning the gap. CDR3 length equals 13 residues. Complete variable domain (other parts from reference TRBV9 and TRBJ1-1): DSGVTQTPKHLITATGQRVTLRCSPRSGDLSVYWYQQSLDQGLQFLIQYYNGEERAKGNILERFSAQQFPDLHSELNLSSLELGDSALYFCASSETPVREAFFGQGTRLTVV.

This clonotype was seen repeatedly, ten times or more. The chain has TRBV6-6 and TRBJ2-5; D unclear. The CDR3 sequence is 12 residues long. Deletions cut 2 bases from V and 12 bases from J, with 13 bases between. Germline CDR1 is MNHNY and CDR2 is SVGAGI (reference sequence). CDR3 DNA sequence: TGTGCCAGCAGTTACACCGGTCCTGGCGAGTACTTC. It yields the protein CASSYTGPGEYF.

This clonotype showed up many times. The chain employs TRBV28 and TRBJ2-6; D gene unclear. CDR3 length: 15 residues. Between the trimmed V and J ends, which lost 5 bases and 2 bases, there was a span of 10 bases. In germline, CDR1 is MDHEN, CDR2 SYDVKM. The CDR3 DNA reads as TGTGCCAGCAGTCCCCCCGAAACTGGGGCCAACGTCCTGACTTTC. Amino acids: CASSPPETGANVLTF.

This clonotype was observed at least ten times. V is TRBV28 and J is TRBJ1-5; D ambiguous. V lost 1 base to trimming and J lost 7 bases, with 5 bases between them. Germline CDR1 and CDR2: MDHEN and SYDVKM. The CDR3 length is 12 residues. CDR3 amino acids: CASSLFGQPQHF. CDR3 nucleotides: TGTGCCAGCAGTTTATTTGGGCAGCCCCAGCATTTT.

This clonotype was seen a few times. The V and J genes are TRBV27 and TRBJ2-1; D ambiguous. Per germline, CDR1 MNHEY and CDR2 SMNVEV (reference sequence). Trimming cost V 4 bases and J 10 bases, with 8 bases left between them. The CDR3 length is 11 residues. DNA for the CDR3: TGTGCCAGCAGTTGGGGAAAAGAGCAGTTCTTC. Translated, it gives CASSWGKEQFF.

The rearrangement links TRBV3-1 to TRBJ1-3; D uncertain. The CDR3 is 17 amino acids. CDR1 is LGHDT, CDR2 YNNKEL, per germline (reference sequence). Between the trimmed V and J ends, which lost 0 bases and 0 bases, there was a span of 12 bases. The chain's CDR3 is CASSQDSLSSSGNTIYF. Here the CDR3 DNA reads TGTGCCAGCAGCCAAGATAGTTTGAGCAGCTCTGGAAACACCATATATTTT.

This clonotype was observed a few times. V is TRBV5-1 and J is TRBJ2-7; D is ambiguous. Between the trimmed V and J ends, which lost 3 bases and 6 bases, there was a span of 10 bases. Germline loops: CDR1 SGHRS, CDR2 YFSETQ. This CDR3 contains 12 residues. CDR3 sequence (DNA): TGCGCCAGCAGCTCAAGCGCTCGCGAGCAGTACTTC. Residues: CASSSSAREQYF.

J is TRBJ1-1 and V is TRBV28; D gene unclear. Germline V CDR1 and CDR2: MDHEN, SYDVKM. Trimming pared 3 bases from V and 1 base from J, leaving 6 bases between. This CDR3 has 13 residues. CDR3 nucleotides: TGTGCCAGCAGTTTTAACACGAACACTGAAGCTTTCTTT. Translating it yields CASSFNTNTEAFF.

This clonotype was observed a few times. This chain joins TRBV9 and TRBJ2-1, with D perhaps TRBD2 (5 bases). Germline lookup yields CDR1 SGDLS and CDR2 YYNGEE. This CDR3 has 16 residues. The ends were cut back, 0 bases at V and 4 bases at J, with 14 bases in the middle. The CDR3 DNA is TGTGCCAGCAGCGTAGAAGAGGGAGTTCGGTACAATGAGCAGTTCTTC. Its translation: CASSVEEGVRYNEQFF.

This clonotype was counted only a few times. The genes are TRBV28 and TRBJ2-7, with no clear D. CDR3 length equals 15 residues. The germline V gene has CDR1 MDHEN and CDR2 SYDVKM. V was cut by 3 bases and J by 0 bases, with 12 bases left in between. CDR3 sequence: CASSLRQWRSYEQYF. The CDR3, as DNA: TGTGCCAGCAGTTTGAGGCAGTGGCGCTCCTACGAGCAGTACTTC.

This clonotype was counted many times. This chain joins TRBV9 and TRBJ2-2; D is perhaps TRBD1 (6 bases). V was shortened by 2 bases and J by 0 bases, with 14 bases between the two germline ends. Germline loops: CDR1 SGDLS, CDR2 YYNGEE. This CDR3 is 17 amino acids long. CDR3 region: CASSVPRGHPNTGELFF. As DNA, the CDR3 is TGTGCCAGCAGCGTCCCCCGGGGACACCCGAACACCGGGGAGCTGTTTTTT.

This clonotype was seen ten or more times. The chain employs TRBV29-1 and TRBJ2-7; 10 bases map to TRBD2. The CDR3 is 13 amino acids. Germline CDR1 is SQVTM and CDR2 is ANQGSEA. After removal of 5 bases from V and 7 bases from J, the junction contained 8 bases not matched to a gene. The CDR3 loop reads CSVWVAGGLEQYF. The CDR3 DNA reads TGCAGCGTTTGGGTAGCGGGAGGTTTGGAGCAGTACTTC.

This clonotype was found many times. The chain recombines TRBV5-1 with TRBJ2-5; a weak D match, TRBD1 (6 bases). CDR3 length equals 14 residues. From germline, CDR1 is SGHRS and CDR2 YFSETQ. V lost 4 bases and J 4 bases, leaving 14 bases between the germline ends. CDR3 amino acids: CASSLDSLGETQYF. CDR3 DNA: TGCGCCAGCAGCCTGGACAGTCTGGGAGAGACCCAGTACTTC. Full variable domain (remainder filled in from reference TRBV5-1 and TRBJ2-5): KAGVTQTPRYLIKTRGQQVTLSCSPISGHRSVSWYQQTPGQGLQFLFEYFSETQRNKGNFPGRFSGRQFSNSRSEMNVSTLELGDSALYLCASSLDSLGETQYFGPGTRLLVL.

The table lists this clonotype with a few counts. V is TRBV24-1 and J is TRBJ2-1, with a possible D match to TRBD2 (5 bases). The CDR3 length is 11 residues. The ends were cut back, 6 bases at V and 8 bases at J, with 7 bases in the middle. Looked up from germline, CDR1 is KGHDR and CDR2 is SFDVKD. The CDR3: CATSLADEQFF. CDR3 in DNA: TGTGCCACCAGTCTAGCCGATGAGCAGTTCTTC.

The chain joins TRBV28 to TRBJ1-2, with D uncertain. Looked up from germline, CDR1 is MDHEN and CDR2 is SYDVKM. The CDR3 length is 14 residues. V was trimmed by 4 bases and J by 4 bases, leaving 13 bases between them. This CDR3 is CASSYSGDSYGYTF. The CDR3 DNA reads as TGTGCCAGCAGTTATAGCGGGGATAGCTATGGCTACACCTTC.

This clonotype was counted between two and nine times. The chain recombines TRBV9 with TRBJ2-1; 8 bases agree with TRBD2. The trim removed 4 bases at V and 4 bases at J, leaving 10 bases unmatched. This CDR3 contains 16 residues. Germline CDR1 reads SGDLS; CDR2 reads YYNGEE. The CDR3: CASSPPFVAGYNEQFF. The CDR3 DNA reads as TGTGCCAGCAGCCCGCCTTTTGTAGCGGGATACAATGAGCAGTTCTTC.

The chain joins TRBV27 to TRBJ2-1, with a tentative D call TRBD2 (7 bases). The CDR3 totals 15 residues. V lost 6 bases to trimming and J lost 0 bases, with 12 bases between them. The germline V gene has CDR1 MNHEY and CDR2 SMNVEV (reference sequence). The CDR3 reads CASSSGGPSYNEQFF. The CDR3 DNA reads TGTGCCAGCAGCTCCGGGGGGCCCTCCTACAATGAGCAGTTCTTC.

This chain uses TRBV4-1 with TRBJ2-7; D might be TRBD1 or TRBD2, each matching 6 bases. The V end lost 3 bases, the J end lost 3 bases, and 15 bases lay between the germline ends. Germline-derived CDR1 and CDR2 are MGHRA and YSYEKL. The CDR3 is made up of 15 amino acids. The CDR3 sequence: CASSQRTGAFYEQYV. The CDR3 nucleotides are TGCGCCAGCAGCCAGAGAACGGGGGCCTTCTACGAGCAGTACGTC.

This clonotype occurred a few times. The J gene is TRBJ2-3, the V gene TRBV7-8; 9 bases fit TRBD1. Germline V gives CDR1 SGHVS, CDR2 FQNEAQ. The CDR3 runs 15 residues. Trimming removed 5 bases from V and 3 bases from J; junction bases left unmatched: 6. CDR3 coding DNA: TGTGCCAGCAGCACCCGACAGGGGGTGACAGATACGCAGTATTTT. Translating gives CASSTRQGVTDTQYF.

The V and J genes are TRBV5-6 and TRBJ2-7; D possibly corresponds to TRBD2 (5 bases). Trimming removed 1 base from V and 12 bases from J, with 17 bases in between. From germline, CDR1 is SGHDT and CDR2 YYEEEE. The CDR3 has 13 residues. The CDR3 is CASSLLAGGRRYV. DNA of the CDR3: TGTGCCAGCAGCTTGTTAGCTGGAGGTAGAAGGTACGTC.

This clonotype was seen a few times. This chain uses TRBV9 with TRBJ1-1; no firm D call. CDR1 and CDR2 (germline): SGDLS, YYNGEE. Trimming left V 0 bases short and J 4 bases short, with 10 bases between. The length of the CDR3 is 14 residues. As DNA, the CDR3 is TGTGCCAGCAGCGTAGCACGGAGCGCCACTGAAGCTTTCTTT. Translating it yields CASSVARSATEAFF.

This clonotype has at least ten counts. The V gene is TRBV24-1, the J gene TRBJ2-7, with D unresolved. The CDR3 sequence is 9 residues long. The V and J ends lost 9 bases and 4 bases respectively, with 3 bases between them. Germline CDR1 reads KGHDR; CDR2 reads SFDVKD. CDR3 DNA sequence: TGTGCCACCCTTTACGAGCAGTACGTC. This encodes CATLYEQYV.

This clonotype has at least ten counts. The chain combines TRBV27 with TRBJ2-7; D is uncertain. The CDR3 is 13 residues long. Trimming took 2 bases from V and 3 from J, leaving 8 bases between them. Germline values: CDR1 MNHEY, CDR2 SMNVEV (reference sequence). In nucleotides, the CDR3 is TGTGCCAGCAGTTTAGGTGGATTCTACGAGCAGTACTTC. This codes for CASSLGGFYEQYF.

This clonotype has ten or more counts. The CDR3 sequence is CASSFQGQETQYF. CDR3 in DNA: TGTGCCAGCAGCTTTCAGGGGCAAGAGACCCAGTACTTC. The chain couples TRBV7-9 to TRBJ2-5, with a possible D match to TRBD1 (6 bases). The V gene lost 3 bases and the J gene lost 2 bases, with 7 bases spanning the gap. From germline, CDR1 is SEHNR and CDR2 FQNEAQ (reference sequence). CDR3 length: 13 residues.

In the case of this clonotype: Being one base from a much bigger clone, this may be a read error. The V gene is TRBV4-1, the J gene TRBJ2-3, with D maybe TRBD2 (6 bases). CDR3 length: 16 residues. Germline CDR1 MGHRA, CDR2 YSYEKL. V lost 1 base, J lost 0 bases, and 11 bases lay in between. CDR3 sequence (DNA): TGCGCCAGCAGCCAAGGGGTAACTAGCAGCACAGATACGCAGTATTTT. Translated: CASSQGVTSSTDTQYF.